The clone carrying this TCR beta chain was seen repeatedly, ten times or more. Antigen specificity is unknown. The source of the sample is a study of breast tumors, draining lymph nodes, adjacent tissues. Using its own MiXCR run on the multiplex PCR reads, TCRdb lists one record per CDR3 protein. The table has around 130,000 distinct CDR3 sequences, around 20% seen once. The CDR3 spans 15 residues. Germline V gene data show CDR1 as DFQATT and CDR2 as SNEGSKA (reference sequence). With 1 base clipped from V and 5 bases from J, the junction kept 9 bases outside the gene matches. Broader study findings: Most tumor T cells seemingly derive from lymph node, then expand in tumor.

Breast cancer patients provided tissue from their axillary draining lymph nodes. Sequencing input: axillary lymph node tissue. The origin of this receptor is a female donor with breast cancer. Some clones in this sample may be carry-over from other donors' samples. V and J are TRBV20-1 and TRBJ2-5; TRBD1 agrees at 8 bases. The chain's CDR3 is CSARVRWTGLETQYF. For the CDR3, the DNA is TGCAGTGCTAGAGTTCGTTGGACAGGGCTGGAGACCCAGTACTTC.